These 8 T cell receptor beta chains came from one sample sequenced in a study of OX40 agonist ivuxolimab in advanced cancers. Sequencing was performed with immunoSEQ multiplex PCR; in TCRdb, only in-frame clones are kept and a portion is missing. This sample has about 80,000 clones, with 65% to 90% found just once. Sequenced material: CD4+ or CD8+ T cells sorted from blood, taken in a trial of the OX40 agonist ivuxolimab. The origin of the receptors is an adult with an advanced solid tumor such as melanoma, head and neck, liver or kidney cancer.

The chain carries TRBV5-1 and TRBJ1-1; 8 nucleotides line up with TRBD1. J gave up 6 bases and V 0 bases, and 7 bases lay outside the gene matches. Germline CDR1 reads SGHRS; CDR2 reads YFSETQ. The CDR3 loop spans 15 amino acids. The CDR3 DNA is TGCGCCAGCAGCTTGGATGGACAGGGAAGGGCTGAAGCTTTCTTT. Its protein is CASSLDGQGRAEAFF.

V usage is TRBV19 and J usage is TRBJ1-6, with 7 bases lining up with TRBD1. Germline V gene data show CDR1 as LNHDA and CDR2 as SQIVND (reference sequence). CDR3 length: 14 residues. J was trimmed by 5 bases and V by 7 bases; bases with no gene match: 5. The CDR3 DNA follows: TGTGCCAGTATGGGACAGACGAATAATTCACCCCTCCACTTT. Translation: CASMGQTNNSPLHF.

There are a few counts of this clone. The rearrangement uses TRBV5-1 and TRBJ2-2, with 7 nucleotides matching TRBD1. The CDR3 has 15 amino acids. Trimming took 3 bases from V and 0 from J; bases not matched to a gene: 2. Germline V gene data show CDR1 as SGHRS and CDR2 as YFSETQ. CDR3 coding DNA: TGCGCCAGCAGCTGGGACAGAACGAACACCGGGGAGCTGTTTTTT. It codes for CASSWDRTNTGELFF. The full variable domain, with the rest looked up from reference TRBV5-1 and TRBJ2-2, is KAGVTQTPRYLIKTRGQQVTLSCSPISGHRSVSWYQQTPGQGLQFLFEYFSETQRNKGNFPGRFSGRQFSNSRSEMNVSTLELGDSALYLCASSWDRTNTGELFFGEGSRLTVL.

V is TRBV7-6 and J is TRBJ2-5, with D possibly called TRBD1 or TRBD2 (6 bases each). The V end was cut by 4 bases, the J end by 0 bases, with 15 bases between. CDR3 length: 16 amino acids. Germline lookup yields CDR1 SGHVS and CDR2 FNYEAQ. CDR3 loop: CASSSQGLGYQETQYF. The DNA of the CDR3 is TGTGCCAGCAGCTCACAGGGACTTGGATACCAAGAGACCCAGTACTTC.

The V call is TRBV5-6, the J call TRBJ1-3, with D uncertain. Trimming cost V 2 bases and J 0 bases, with 6 bases left between them. This CDR3 contains 14 residues. Germline CDR1 reads SGHDT; CDR2 reads YYEEEE. CDR3 in DNA: TGTGCCAGCAGCTTTTACTCCTCTGGAAACACCATATATTTT. It translates to CASSFYSSGNTIYF.

This clone has a single count. The CDR3 sequence is CASSLNTGELFF. The CDR3, as DNA: TGTGCCAGCAGCTTGAACACCGGGGAGCTGTTTTTT. The chain links TRBV28 to TRBJ2-2; D is unclear. Trimming removed 6 bases at V and 1 base at J, with 3 bases between. This CDR3 has 12 residues. Germline assignment: CDR1 MDHEN and CDR2 SYDVKM.

This chain links TRBV11-2 with TRBJ2-5, with 9 bases lining up with TRBD1. The CDR3 runs to 17 residues. Trimming cost V 5 bases and J 5 bases; bases outside gene matches: 15. Per germline, CDR1 SGHAT and CDR2 FQNNGV. CDR3: CASSARGLQGAGETQYF. The CDR3 nucleotides are TGTGCCAGCAGCGCCCGGGGGCTACAGGGGGCGGGGGAGACCCAGTACTTC. Full variable domain (outside the CDR3, taken from reference TRBV11-2 and TRBJ2-5): EAGVAQSPRYKIIEKRQSVAFWCNPISGHATLYWYQQILGQGPKLLIQFQNNGVVDDSQLPKDRFSAERLKGVDSTLKIQPAKLEDSAVYLCASSARGLQGAGETQYFGPGTRLLVL.

Concerning this clone: Other nucleotide sequences in the sample specify the same CDR3. The rearrangement links TRBV10-3 to TRBJ1-5, with D hard to call. The CDR3 sequence is 14 residues long. From germline, CDR1 is ENHRY and CDR2 SYGVKD. Deletions cut 2 bases from V and 0 bases from J, with 5 bases between. The CDR3: CAISEGSSNQPQHF. The CDR3 DNA reads TGTGCCATCAGTGAGGGGTCTAGCAATCAGCCCCAGCATTTT.